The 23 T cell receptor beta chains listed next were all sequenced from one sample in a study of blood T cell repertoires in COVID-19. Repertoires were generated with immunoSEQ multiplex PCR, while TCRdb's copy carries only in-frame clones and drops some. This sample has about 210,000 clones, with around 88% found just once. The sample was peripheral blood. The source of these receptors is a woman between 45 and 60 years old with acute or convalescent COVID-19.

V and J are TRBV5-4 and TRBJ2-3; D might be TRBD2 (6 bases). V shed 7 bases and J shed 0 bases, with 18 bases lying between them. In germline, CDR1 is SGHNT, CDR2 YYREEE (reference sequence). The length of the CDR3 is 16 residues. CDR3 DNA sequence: TGTGCCAGCTGGGGGGACCCCTCGCCTAGCACAGATACGCAGTATTTT. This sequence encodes CASWGDPSPSTDTQYF. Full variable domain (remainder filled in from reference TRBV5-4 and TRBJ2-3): ETGVTQSPTHLIKTRGQQVTLRCSSQSGHNTVSWYQQALGQGPQFIFQYYREEENGRGNFPPRFSGLQFPNYSSELNVNALELDDSALYLCASWGDPSPSTDTQYFGPGTRLTVL.

CDR3 sequence (DNA): TGTGCTAGTGGTTTGGCCCCGTCGGGACAGGGCCTACTCTCTGGGGCCAACGTCCTGACTTTC. It encodes CASGLAPSGQGLLSGANVLTF. This rearrangement joins TRBV12-5 to TRBJ2-6, with 9 nucleotides matching TRBD1. The CDR3 sequence is 21 residues long. The germline V gene has CDR1 LGHNT and CDR2 FRNRAP. The V segment lost 1 base and the J segment 0 bases; nucleotides outside the gene matches: 13.

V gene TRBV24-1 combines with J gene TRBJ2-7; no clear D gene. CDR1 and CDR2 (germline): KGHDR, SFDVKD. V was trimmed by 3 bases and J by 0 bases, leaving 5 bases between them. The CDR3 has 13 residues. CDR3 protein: CATSDPSSYEQYF. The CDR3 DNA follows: TGTGCCACCAGTGATCCTAGCTCCTACGAGCAGTACTTC.

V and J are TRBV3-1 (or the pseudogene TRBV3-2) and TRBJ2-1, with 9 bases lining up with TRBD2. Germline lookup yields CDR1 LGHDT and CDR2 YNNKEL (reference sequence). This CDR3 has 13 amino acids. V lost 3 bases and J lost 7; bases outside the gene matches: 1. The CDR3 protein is CASSHLAGNEQFF. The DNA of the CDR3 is TGTGCCAGCAGCCACCTAGCGGGAAATGAGCAGTTCTTC.

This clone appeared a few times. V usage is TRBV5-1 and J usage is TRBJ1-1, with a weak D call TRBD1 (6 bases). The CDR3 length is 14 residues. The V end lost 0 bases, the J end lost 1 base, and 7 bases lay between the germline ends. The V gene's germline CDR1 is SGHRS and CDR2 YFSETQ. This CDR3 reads CASSLGGGNTEAFF. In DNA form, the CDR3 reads TGCGCCAGCAGCTTGGGAGGGGGGAACACTGAAGCTTTCTTT.

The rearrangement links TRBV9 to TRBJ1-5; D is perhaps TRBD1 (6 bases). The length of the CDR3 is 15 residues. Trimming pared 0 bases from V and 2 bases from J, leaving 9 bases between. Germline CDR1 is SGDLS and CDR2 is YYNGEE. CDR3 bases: TGTGCCAGCAGCGTAGGGACAGCTGGCAATCAGCCCCAGCATTTT. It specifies CASSVGTAGNQPQHF.

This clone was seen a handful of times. The DNA for the CDR3 is TGTGCCAGCACCCTCCGTCCGTTACAGAGGGGGCTATCTGGGGCCAACGTCCTGACTTTC. Residues: CASTLRPLQRGLSGANVLTF. This chain uses TRBV27 with TRBJ2-6; TRBD1 aligns across 7 bases. With V trimmed by 7 bases and J by 1 base, 19 bases remained unmatched. This CDR3 contains 20 residues. The germline V gene encodes CDR1 MNHEY and CDR2 SMNVEV (reference sequence).

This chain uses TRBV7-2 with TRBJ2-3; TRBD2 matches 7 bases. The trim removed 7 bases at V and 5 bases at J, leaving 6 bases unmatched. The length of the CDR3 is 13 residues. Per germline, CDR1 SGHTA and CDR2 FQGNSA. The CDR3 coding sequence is TGTGCCAGCACTCAGGGCGGGGGAGATACGCAGTATTTT. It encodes CASTQGGGDTQYF. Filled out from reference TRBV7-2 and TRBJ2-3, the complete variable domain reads GAGVSQSPSNKVTEKGKDVELRCDPISGHTALYWYRQSLGQGLEFLIYFQGNSAPDKSGLPSDRFSAERTGGSVSTLTIQRTQQEDSAVYLCASTQGGGDTQYFGPGTRLTVL.

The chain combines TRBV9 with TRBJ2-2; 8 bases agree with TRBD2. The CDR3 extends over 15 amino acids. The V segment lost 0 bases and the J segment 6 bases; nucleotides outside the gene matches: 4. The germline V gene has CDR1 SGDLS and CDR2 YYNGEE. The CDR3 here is CASSVEGLGSGELFF. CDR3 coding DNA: TGTGCCAGCAGCGTAGAGGGACTAGGATCCGGGGAGCTGTTTTTT.

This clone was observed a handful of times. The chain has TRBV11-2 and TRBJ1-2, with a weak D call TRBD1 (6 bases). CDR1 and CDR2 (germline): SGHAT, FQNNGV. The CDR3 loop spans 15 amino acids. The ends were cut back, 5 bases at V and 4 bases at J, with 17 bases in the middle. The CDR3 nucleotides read TGTGCCAGCAGCCTTGTATACAGGGACCCCTATGGCTACACCTTC. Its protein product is CASSLVYRDPYGYTF.

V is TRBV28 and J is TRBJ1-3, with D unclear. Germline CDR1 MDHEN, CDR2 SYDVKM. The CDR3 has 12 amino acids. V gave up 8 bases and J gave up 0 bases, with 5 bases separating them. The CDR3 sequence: CASGSSGNTIYF. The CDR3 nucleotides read TGTGCCAGCGGTAGCTCTGGAAACACCATATATTTT.

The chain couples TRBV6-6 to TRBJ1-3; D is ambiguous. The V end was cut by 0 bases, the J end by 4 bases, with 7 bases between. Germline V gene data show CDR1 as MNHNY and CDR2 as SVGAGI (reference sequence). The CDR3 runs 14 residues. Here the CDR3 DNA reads TGTGCCAGCAGTTACTCGAACAGCGGAAACACCATATATTTT. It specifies CASSYSNSGNTIYF.

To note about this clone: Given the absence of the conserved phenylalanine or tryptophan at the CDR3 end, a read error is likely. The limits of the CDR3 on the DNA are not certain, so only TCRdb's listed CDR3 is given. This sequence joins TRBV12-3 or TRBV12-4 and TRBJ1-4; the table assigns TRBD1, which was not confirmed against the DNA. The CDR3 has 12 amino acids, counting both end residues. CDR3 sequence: CASSQGGQVISY.

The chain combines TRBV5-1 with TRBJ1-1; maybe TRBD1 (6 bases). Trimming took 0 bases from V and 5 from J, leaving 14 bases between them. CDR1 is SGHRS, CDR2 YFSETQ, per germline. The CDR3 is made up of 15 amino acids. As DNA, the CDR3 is TGCGCCAGCAGCTTGGCCTCGTCCAGGGGTACTGAAGCTTTCTTT. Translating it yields CASSLASSRGTEAFF.

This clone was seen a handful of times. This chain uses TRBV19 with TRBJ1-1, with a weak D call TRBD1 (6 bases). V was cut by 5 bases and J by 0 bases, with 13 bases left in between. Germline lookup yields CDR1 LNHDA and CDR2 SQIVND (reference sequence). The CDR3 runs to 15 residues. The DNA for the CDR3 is TGTGCCAGTAGTCCCCCAGGGGCGTTGAACACTGAAGCTTTCTTT. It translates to CASSPPGALNTEAFF.

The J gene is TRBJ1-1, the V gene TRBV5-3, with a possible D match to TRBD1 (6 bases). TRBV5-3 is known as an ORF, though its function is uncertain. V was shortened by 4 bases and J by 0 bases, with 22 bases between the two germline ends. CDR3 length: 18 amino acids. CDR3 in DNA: TGTGCCAGAAGCCCAACCAGGGGCAGAAGATCAATGAACACTGAAGCTTTCTTT. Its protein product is CARSPTRGRRSMNTEAFF.

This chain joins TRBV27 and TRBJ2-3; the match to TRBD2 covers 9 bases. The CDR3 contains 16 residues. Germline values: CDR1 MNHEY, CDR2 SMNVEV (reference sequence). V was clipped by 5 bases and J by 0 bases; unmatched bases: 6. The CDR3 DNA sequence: TGTGCCAGCAGTCCCATAGCGGGAGCCAGCACAGATACGCAGTATTTT. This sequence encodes CASSPIAGASTDTQYF.

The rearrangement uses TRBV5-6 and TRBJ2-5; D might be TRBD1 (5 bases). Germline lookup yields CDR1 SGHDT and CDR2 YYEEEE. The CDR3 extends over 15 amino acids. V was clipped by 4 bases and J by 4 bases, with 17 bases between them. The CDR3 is CASSRRIRVGETQYF. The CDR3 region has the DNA TGTGCCAGCAGCCGCCGAATCAGGGTCGGAGAGACCCAGTACTTC.

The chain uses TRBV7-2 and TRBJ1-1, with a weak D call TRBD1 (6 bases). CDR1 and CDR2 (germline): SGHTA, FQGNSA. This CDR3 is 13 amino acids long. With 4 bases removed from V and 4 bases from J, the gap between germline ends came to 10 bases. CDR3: CASSSQGFTEAFF. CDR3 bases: TGTGCCAGCAGCTCACAGGGATTCACTGAAGCTTTCTTT.

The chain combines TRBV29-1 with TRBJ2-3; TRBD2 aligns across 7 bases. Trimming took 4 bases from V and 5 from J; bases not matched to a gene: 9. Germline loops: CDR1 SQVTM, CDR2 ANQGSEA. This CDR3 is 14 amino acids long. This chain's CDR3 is CSVAAAGVKDTQYF. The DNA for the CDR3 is TGCAGCGTTGCGGCCGCGGGAGTTAAAGATACGCAGTATTTT.

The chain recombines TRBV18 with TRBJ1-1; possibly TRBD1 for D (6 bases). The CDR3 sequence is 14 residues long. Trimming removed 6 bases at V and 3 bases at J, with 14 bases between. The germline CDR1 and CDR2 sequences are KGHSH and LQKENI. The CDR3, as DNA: TGTGCCAGCTCCCCAATGCGGGGGCACACTGAAGCTTTCTTT. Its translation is CASSPMRGHTEAFF. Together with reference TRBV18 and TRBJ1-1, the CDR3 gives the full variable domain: NAGVMQNPRHLVRRRGQEARLRCSPMKGHSHVYWYRQLPEEGLKFMVYLQKENIIDESGMPKERFSAEFPKEGPSILRIQQVVRGDSAAYFCASSPMRGHTEAFFGQGTRLTVV.

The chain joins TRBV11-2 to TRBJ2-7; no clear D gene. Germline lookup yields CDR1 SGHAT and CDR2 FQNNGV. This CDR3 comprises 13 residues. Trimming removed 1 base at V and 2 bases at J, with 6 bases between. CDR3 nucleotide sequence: TGTGCCAGCAGCTTAGCCGGAGCCTACGAGCAGTACTTC. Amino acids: CASSLAGAYEQYF. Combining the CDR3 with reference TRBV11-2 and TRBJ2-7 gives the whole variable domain EAGVAQSPRYKIIEKRQSVAFWCNPISGHATLYWYQQILGQGPKLLIQFQNNGVVDDSQLPKDRFSAERLKGVDSTLKIQPAKLEDSAVYLCASSLAGAYEQYFGPGTRLTVT.

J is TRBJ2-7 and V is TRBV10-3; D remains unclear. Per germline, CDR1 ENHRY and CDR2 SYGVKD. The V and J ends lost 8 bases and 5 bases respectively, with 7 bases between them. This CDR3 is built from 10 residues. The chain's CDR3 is CAIGTNEQYF. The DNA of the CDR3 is TGTGCCATCGGCACAAACGAGCAGTACTTC.